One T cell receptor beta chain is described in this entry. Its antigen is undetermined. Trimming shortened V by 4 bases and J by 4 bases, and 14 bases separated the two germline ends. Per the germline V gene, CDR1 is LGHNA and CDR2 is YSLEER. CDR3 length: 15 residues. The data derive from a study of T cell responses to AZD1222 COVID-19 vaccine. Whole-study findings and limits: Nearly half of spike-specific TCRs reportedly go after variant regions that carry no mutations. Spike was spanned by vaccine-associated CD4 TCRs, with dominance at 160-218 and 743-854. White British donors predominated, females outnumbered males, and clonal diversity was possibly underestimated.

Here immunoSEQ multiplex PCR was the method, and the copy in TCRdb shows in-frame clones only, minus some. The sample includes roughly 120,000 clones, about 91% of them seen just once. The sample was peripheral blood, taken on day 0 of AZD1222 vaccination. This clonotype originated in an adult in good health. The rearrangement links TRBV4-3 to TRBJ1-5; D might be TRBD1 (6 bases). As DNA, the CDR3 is TGCGCCAGCAGCCCCTCGACAGGTTTGAATCAGCCCCAGCATTTT. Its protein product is CASSPSTGLNQPQHF.